Listed below are T cell receptor beta chains from one sample, sequenced in a study of blood T cell repertoires in COVID-19. The protocol was immunoSEQ multiplex PCR, while the TCRdb copy is restricted to in-frame clones and leaves out a portion. Of roughly 70,000 clones listed, about 88% are singletons. The specimen sequenced was peripheral blood. Receptors originate from a human donor in a cohort sampled during active COVID-19. The CDR3 runs from the conserved cysteine through the conserved F or W. Fields, in order: CDR3 length, V gene, CDR3 protein.

>16|TRBV6-6
CASSPPDRLDTGELFF
>15|TRBV29-1
CSTRRGLETETEQFF
>16|TRBV19
CASSIDGGSGANVLTF
>13|TRBV7-2
CASSLSGTDTQYF
>16|TRBV15
CATSREGTGGAKTQYF
>15|TRBV11-2
CASSRQTGLNTEAFF
>15|TRBV24-1
CATSDRRAGANVLTF
>17|TRBV5-4
CASSPLGTRGGSYGYTF
>15|TRBV28
CASSPSGSSYNEQFF
>15|TRBV19
CASSNGQSSGNTIYF
>16|TRBV2
CASSPTLSSSGNTIYF
>15|TRBV5-1
CASSFNSYSGNTIYF
>14|TRBV5-6
CASSVGLKSTEAFF
>15|TRBV11-2
CASSLDRPQVYEQYF
>15|TRBV7-9
CASSSLGEGTDTQYF
>16|TRBV27
CASSLYPSGRTDTQYF
>15|TRBV15
CATSRDGLADYEQYF
>14|TRBV7-3
CASSWSGRDNEQFF
>16|TRBV5-6
CASSSTLAGGGDEQFF
>17|TRBV4-1
CASSLPPPRGIGSPLHF
>15|TRBV11-2
CASSLRTAGNSPLHF
>14|TRBV30
CAWVSRDRVTEQFF
>18|TRBV10-2
CASTFGGSSLAGEETQYF
>15|TRBV9
CASSVGTSRYNEQFF
>13|TRBV3-1/TRBV3-2
CASSQVEGRAQHF
>16|TRBV7-3
CASSTSSGRAYSEQFF
>17|TRBV3-1/TRBV3-2
CASSFVRLAGSYNEQFF
>14|TRBV7-9
CASSSMGLAETQYF
>15|TRBV7-9
CASRRAQSPGDTQYF
>14|TRBV5-1
CASSLLGGNTEAFF
>16|TRBV11-2
CASSPGTSGKVGTQYF
>17|TRBV10-3
CAISARTSGGSTDTQYF